Below, 12 T cell receptor beta chains from the same sample are listed, as sequenced in a study of T cell repertoires in cytomegalovirus infection. TCRdb ran MiXCR on the reads and lists one entry per CDR3 protein. There are about a million distinct CDR3 sequences in the sample; 31% occur only once, and around 15% lies in the top ten. Their antigens are not known. The sequenced sample was cultured CD8+ T cells from PBMCs, obtained from culture after CMV antigen stimulation. These receptors all stem from a human donor in good health (CMV status not recorded). Some clones in this sample may be carry-over from other donors' samples.

This clonotype appeared a few times. The chain uses TRBV6-1 and TRBJ1-1, with D tentatively TRBD1 (6 bases). The length of the CDR3 is 14 residues. Germline CDR1 and CDR2: MNHNS and SASEGT. Trimming took 8 bases from V and 2 from J, leaving 15 bases between them. Here the CDR3 DNA reads TGTGCCAGCGGCCCCGGGACAAGAAACACTGAAGCTTTCTTT. Protein product: CASGPGTRNTEAFF.

This clonotype was seen at least ten times. This chain uses TRBV7-9 with TRBJ2-7; D gene unclear. Germline V gene data show CDR1 as SEHNR and CDR2 as FQNEAQ (reference sequence). The CDR3 is made up of 14 amino acids. Trimming removed 5 bases at V and 2 bases at J, with 13 bases between. The CDR3 is CASSLETAPYEQYF. The DNA of the CDR3 is TGTGCCAGCAGCCTCGAGACGGCCCCCTACGAGCAGTACTTC.

The chain couples TRBV6-2 or TRBV6-3 to TRBJ2-3, with a weak D call TRBD1 (5 bases). The germline V gene encodes CDR1 MNHEY and CDR2 SVGEGT. The ends were cut back, 6 bases at V and 6 bases at J, with 19 bases in the middle. This CDR3 contains 15 residues. The CDR3 bases are TGTGCCAGCAGCCCAGACAGACTCCCTGGGGATACGCAGTATTTT. It encodes CASSPDRLPGDTQYF.

This clonotype was recorded once. The V gene is TRBV7-9, the J gene TRBJ2-3, with 8 bases fitting TRBD1. The CDR3 loop spans 13 amino acids. Trimming cost V 6 bases and J 6 bases; bases outside gene matches: 5. The germline gives CDR1 SEHNR, CDR2 FQNEAQ (reference sequence). This CDR3 is CASRDPGGDTQYF. In DNA, the CDR3 is TGTGCCAGCAGAGATCCAGGGGGCGATACGCAGTATTTT.

The chain combines TRBV10-3 with TRBJ2-6, with 8 bases lining up with TRBD1. This CDR3 contains 18 residues. J gave up 0 bases and V 11 bases, and 15 bases lay outside the gene matches. Germline V gives CDR1 ENHRY, CDR2 SYGVKD. The CDR3 nucleotides read TGTGCCTATGATGAGTCTGGACAGGGCCCCTCTGGGGCCAACGTCCTGACTTTC. This translates into CAYDESGQGPSGANVLTF.

The chain combines TRBV9 with TRBJ1-6; D gene uncertain. The ends were cut back, 1 base at V and 12 bases at J, with 11 bases in the middle. Per germline, CDR1 SGDLS and CDR2 YYNGEE. This CDR3 spans 13 amino acids. This CDR3 reads CASSVKGSKPLHF. The DNA of the CDR3 is TGTGCCAGCAGCGTAAAGGGCAGTAAACCCCTCCACTTT.

This clonotype was seen more than once but under ten times. The chain combines TRBV7-2 with TRBJ2-7, with 10 bases identical to TRBD2. The CDR3 covers 16 residues. Losses at the gene ends were 6 bases for V and 0 bases for J; bases not matched to a gene: 8. Germline CDR1 reads SGHTA; CDR2 reads FQGNSA. CDR3 protein: CASSPSGGRSSYEQYF. The CDR3 bases are TGTGCCAGCAGTCCTAGCGGGGGCCGCAGCTCCTACGAGCAGTACTTC.

The chain joins TRBV5-4 to TRBJ2-5; 7 positions match TRBD1. From germline, CDR1 is SGHNT and CDR2 YYREEE (reference sequence). The CDR3 contains 14 residues. J gave up 4 bases and V 4 bases, and 7 bases lay outside the gene matches. CDR3: CASSQRQGVETQYF. Written as DNA, the CDR3 is TGTGCCAGCAGCCAACGACAGGGAGTAGAGACCCAGTACTTC.

This chain links TRBV20-1 with TRBJ1-2; D gene uncertain. V was shortened by 3 bases and J by 2 bases, with 19 bases between the two germline ends. The germline gives CDR1 DFQATT, CDR2 SNEGSKA (reference sequence). CDR3 size: 16 residues. The CDR3 DNA is TGCAGTGCTAGGGGGAGAAAAGATCGAAAGAACTATGGCTACACCTTC. This codes for CSARGRKDRKNYGYTF.

This chain joins TRBV6-6 and TRBJ2-7; D unresolved. This CDR3 has 14 residues. Per germline, CDR1 MNHNY and CDR2 SVGAGI (reference sequence). This CDR3 reads CASTYLGSSYEQYV. For the CDR3, the DNA is TGTGCCAGCACTTACTTGGGTAGCTCCTACGAGCAGTACGTC.

This chain joins TRBV4-1 and TRBJ1-5; D gene unclear. The V gene lost 5 bases and the J gene lost 2 bases, with 10 bases spanning the gap. The CDR3 has 14 residues. CDR1 and CDR2 (germline): MGHRA, YSYEKL. This CDR3 reads CASSVGWGNQPQHF. The CDR3 DNA sequence: TGCGCCAGCAGCGTCGGGTGGGGCAATCAGCCCCAGCATTTT.

This chain links TRBV5-1 with TRBJ2-1, with a weak D call TRBD2 (6 bases). Germline CDR1 reads SGHRS; CDR2 reads YFSETQ. This CDR3 has 15 amino acids. The V end was cut by 6 bases, the J end by 2 bases, with 15 bases between. This chain's CDR3 is CASTDSGATYNEQFF. In nucleotides, the CDR3 is TGCGCCAGCACCGATAGCGGCGCTACCTACAATGAGCAGTTCTTC. The variable domain in full, with the rest retrieved from reference TRBV5-1 and TRBJ2-1, is KAGVTQTPRYLIKTRGQQVTLSCSPISGHRSVSWYQQTPGQGLQFLFEYFSETQRNKGNFPGRFSGRQFSNSRSEMNVSTLELGDSALYLCASTDSGATYNEQFFGPGTRLTVL.